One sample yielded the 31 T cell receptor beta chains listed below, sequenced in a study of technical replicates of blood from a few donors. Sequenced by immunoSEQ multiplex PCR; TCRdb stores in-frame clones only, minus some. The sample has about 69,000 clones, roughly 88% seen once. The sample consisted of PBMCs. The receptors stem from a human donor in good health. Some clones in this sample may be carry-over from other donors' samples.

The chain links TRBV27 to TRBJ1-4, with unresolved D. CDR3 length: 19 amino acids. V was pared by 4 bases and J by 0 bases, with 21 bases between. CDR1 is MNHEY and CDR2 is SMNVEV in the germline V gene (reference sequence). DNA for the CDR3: TGTGCCAGCAGTTCCCACAGCTTAAATCGCTTTGCAACTAATGAAAAACTGTTTTTT. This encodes CASSSHSLNRFATNEKLFF.

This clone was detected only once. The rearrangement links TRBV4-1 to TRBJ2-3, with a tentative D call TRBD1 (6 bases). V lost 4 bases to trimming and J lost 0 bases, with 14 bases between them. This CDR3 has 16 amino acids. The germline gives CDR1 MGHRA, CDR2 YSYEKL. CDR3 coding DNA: TGCGCCAGCAGCCCCCATGACAGGTTCAGCACAGATACGCAGTATTTT. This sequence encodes CASSPHDRFSTDTQYF.

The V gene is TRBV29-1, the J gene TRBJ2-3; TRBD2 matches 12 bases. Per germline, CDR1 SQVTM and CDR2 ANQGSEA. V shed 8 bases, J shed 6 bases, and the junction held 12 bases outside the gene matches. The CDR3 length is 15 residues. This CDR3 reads CSTRTSGTERDTQYF. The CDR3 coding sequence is TGCAGCACAAGGACTAGCGGGACGGAGAGGGATACGCAGTATTTT.

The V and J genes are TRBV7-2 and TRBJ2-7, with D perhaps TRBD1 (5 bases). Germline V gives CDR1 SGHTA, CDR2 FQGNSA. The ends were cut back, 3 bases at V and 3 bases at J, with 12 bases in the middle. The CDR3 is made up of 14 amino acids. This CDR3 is CASSLGRVGYEQYF. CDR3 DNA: TGTGCCAGCAGCTTGGGCAGGGTGGGCTACGAGCAGTACTTC.

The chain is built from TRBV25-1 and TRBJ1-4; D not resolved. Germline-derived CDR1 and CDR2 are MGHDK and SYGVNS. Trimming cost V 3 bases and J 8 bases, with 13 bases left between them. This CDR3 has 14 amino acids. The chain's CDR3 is CASSDLIKSEKLFF. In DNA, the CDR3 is TGTGCCAGCAGTGACCTCATTAAAAGCGAAAAACTGTTTTTT.

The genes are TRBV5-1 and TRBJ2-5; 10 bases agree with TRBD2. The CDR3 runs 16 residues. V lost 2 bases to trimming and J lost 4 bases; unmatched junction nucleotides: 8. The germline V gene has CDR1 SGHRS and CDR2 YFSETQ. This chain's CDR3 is CASSFSGGAVGETQYF. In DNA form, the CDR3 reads TGCGCCAGCAGCTTCAGCGGGGGGGCCGTTGGAGAGACCCAGTACTTC.

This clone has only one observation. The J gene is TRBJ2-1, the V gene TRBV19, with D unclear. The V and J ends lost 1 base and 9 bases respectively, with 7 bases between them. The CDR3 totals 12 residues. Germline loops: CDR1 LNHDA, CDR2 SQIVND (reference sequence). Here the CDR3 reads CASSIVGAEQFF. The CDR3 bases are TGTGCCAGTAGTATAGTTGGAGCTGAGCAGTTCTTC.

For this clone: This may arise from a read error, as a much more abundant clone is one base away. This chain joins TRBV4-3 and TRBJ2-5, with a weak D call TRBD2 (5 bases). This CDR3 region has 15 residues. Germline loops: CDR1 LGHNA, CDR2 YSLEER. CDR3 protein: CASSQERGGQEIQYF. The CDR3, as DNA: TGCGCCAGCAGCCAAGAACGGGGTGGCCAAGAGATCCAGTACTTC.

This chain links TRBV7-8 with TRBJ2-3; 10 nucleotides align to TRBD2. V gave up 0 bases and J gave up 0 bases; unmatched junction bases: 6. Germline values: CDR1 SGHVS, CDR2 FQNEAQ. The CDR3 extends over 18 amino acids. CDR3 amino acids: CASSLATERGGSTDTQYF. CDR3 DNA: TGTGCCAGCAGCTTAGCAACCGAGCGGGGGGGGAGCACAGATACGCAGTATTTT. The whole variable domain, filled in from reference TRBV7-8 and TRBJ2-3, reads GAGVSQSPRYKVAKRGQDVALRCDPISGHVSLFWYQQALGQGPEFLTYFQNEAQLDKSGLPSDRFFAERPEGSVSTLKIQRTQQEDSAVYLCASSLATERGGSTDTQYFGPGTRLTVL.

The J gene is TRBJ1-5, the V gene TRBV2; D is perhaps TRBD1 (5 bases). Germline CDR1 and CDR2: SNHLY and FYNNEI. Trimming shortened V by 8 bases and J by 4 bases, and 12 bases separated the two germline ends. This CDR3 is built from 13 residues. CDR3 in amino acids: CASCSTGNQPQHF. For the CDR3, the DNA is TGTGCCAGCTGTAGTACAGGTAATCAGCCCCAGCATTTT.

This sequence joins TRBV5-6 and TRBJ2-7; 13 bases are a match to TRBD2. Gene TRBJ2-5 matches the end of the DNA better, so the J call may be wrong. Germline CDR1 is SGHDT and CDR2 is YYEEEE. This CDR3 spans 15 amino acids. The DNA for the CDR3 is TGTGCCAGCAGCGCTACTAGCGGGAGGGGGGAGACCCAGTACTTC. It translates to CASSATSGRGETQYF.

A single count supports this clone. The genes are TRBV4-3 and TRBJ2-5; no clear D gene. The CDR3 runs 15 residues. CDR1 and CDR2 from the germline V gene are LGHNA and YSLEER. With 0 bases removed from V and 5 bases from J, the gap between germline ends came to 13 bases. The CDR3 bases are TGCGCCAGCAGCCAAGAGGGCCGTCCTGGGGAGACCCAGTACTTC. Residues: CASSQEGRPGETQYF.

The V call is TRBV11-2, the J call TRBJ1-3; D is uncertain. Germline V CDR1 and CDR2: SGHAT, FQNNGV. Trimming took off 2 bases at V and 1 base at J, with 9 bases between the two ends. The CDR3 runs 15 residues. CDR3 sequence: CASSLQFFSGNTIYF. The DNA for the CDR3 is TGTGCCAGCAGCTTACAGTTTTTTTCTGGAAACACCATATATTTT.

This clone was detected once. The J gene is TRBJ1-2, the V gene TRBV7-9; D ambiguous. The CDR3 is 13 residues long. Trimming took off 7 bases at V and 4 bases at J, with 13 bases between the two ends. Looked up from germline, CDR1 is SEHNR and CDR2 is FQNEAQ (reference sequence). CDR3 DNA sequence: TGTGCCAGCACTTCCGAGGCATTCTATGGCTACACCTTC. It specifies CASTSEAFYGYTF.

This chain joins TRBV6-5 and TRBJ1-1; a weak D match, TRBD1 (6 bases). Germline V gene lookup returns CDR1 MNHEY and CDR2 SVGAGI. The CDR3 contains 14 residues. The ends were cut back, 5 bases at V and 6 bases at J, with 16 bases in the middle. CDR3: CASSNRPGGAEAFF. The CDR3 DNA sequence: TGTGCCAGCAGTAATCGGCCGGGGGGCGCTGAAGCTTTCTTT.

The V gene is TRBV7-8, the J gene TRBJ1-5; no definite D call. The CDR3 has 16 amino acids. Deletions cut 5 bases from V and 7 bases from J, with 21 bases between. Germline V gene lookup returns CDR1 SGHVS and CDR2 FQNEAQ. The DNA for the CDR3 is TGTGCCAGCAGCACAGTGGGAGGACGGGTTGGGCAGCCCCAGCATTTT. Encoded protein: CASSTVGGRVGQPQHF.

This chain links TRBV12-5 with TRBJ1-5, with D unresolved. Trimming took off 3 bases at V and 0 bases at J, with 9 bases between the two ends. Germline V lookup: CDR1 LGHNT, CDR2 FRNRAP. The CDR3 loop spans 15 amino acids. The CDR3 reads CASGLTGYSNQPQHF. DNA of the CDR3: TGTGCTAGTGGTTTAACGGGTTATAGCAATCAGCCCCAGCATTTT.

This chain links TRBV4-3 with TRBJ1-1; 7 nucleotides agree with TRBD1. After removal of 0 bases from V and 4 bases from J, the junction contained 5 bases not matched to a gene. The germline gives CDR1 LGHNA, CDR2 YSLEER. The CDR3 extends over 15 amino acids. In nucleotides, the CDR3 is TGCGCCAGCAGCCAAGATTTTGCAGGGGGCACTGAAGCTTTCTTT. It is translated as CASSQDFAGGTEAFF.

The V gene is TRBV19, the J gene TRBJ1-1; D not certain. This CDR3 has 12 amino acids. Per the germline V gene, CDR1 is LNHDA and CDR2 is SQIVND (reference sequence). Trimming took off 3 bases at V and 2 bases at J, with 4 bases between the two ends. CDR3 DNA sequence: TGTGCCAGTAGTATCCTTAACACTGAAGCTTTCTTT. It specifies CASSILNTEAFF.

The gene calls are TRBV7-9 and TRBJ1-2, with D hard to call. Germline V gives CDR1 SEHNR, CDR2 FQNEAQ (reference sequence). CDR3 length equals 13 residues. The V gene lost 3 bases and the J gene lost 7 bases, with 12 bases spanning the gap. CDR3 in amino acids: CASSFEHAVGYTF. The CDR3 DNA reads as TGTGCCAGCAGCTTTGAACATGCCGTTGGCTACACCTTC.

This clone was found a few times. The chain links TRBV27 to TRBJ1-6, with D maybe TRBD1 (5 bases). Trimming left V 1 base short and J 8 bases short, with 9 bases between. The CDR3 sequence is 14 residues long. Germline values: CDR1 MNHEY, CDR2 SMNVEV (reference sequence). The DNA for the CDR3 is TGTGCCAGCAGTTTATGGGGGACTGATTCACCCCTCCACTTT. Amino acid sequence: CASSLWGTDSPLHF.

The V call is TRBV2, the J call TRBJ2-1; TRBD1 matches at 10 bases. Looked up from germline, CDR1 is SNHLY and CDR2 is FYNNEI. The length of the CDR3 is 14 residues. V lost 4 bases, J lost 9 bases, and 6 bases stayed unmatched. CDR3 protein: CASSGTGGITEQFF. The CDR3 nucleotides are TGTGCCAGCAGTGGGACAGGGGGTATAACTGAGCAGTTCTTC.

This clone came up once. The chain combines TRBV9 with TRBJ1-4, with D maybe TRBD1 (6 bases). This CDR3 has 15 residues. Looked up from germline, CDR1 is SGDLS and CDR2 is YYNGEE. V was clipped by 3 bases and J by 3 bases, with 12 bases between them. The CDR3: CASSGRTGSNEKLFF. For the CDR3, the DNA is TGTGCCAGCAGCGGACGAACAGGGTCTAATGAAAAACTGTTTTTT.

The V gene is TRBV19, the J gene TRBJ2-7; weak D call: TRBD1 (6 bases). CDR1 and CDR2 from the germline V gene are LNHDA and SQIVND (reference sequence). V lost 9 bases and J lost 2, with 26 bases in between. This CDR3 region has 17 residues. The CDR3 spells CASEVPVLGTKTYEQYF. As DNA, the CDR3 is TGTGCCAGCGAAGTCCCGGTCTTGGGGACAAAAACCTACGAGCAGTACTTC.

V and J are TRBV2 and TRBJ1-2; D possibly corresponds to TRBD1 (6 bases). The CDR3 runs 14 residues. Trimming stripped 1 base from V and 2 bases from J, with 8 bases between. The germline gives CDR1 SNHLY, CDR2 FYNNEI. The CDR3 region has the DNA TGTGCCAGCAGTGAAGAAGACAGGAACTATGGCTACACCTTC. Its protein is CASSEEDRNYGYTF.

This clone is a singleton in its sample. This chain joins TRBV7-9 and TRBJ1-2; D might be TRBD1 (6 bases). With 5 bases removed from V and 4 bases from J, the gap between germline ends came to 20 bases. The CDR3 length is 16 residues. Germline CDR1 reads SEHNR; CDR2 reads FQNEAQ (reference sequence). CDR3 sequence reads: CASSARDYRDPYGYTF. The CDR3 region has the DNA TGTGCCAGCAGCGCCCGGGACTACAGGGATCCCTATGGCTACACCTTC.

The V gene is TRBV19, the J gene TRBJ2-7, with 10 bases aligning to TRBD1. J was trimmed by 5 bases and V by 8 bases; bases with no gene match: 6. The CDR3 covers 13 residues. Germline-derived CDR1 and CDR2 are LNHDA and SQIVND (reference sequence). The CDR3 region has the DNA TGTGCCAGTGCGGACAGGGGGGCCGACGAGCAGTACTTC. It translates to CASADRGADEQYF.

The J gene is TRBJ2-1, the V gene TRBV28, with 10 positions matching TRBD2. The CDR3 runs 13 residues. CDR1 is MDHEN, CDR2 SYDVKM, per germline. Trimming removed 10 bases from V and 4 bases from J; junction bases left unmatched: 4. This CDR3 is CATTSGSYNEQFF. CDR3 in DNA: TGTGCCACGACTAGCGGGTCGTACAATGAGCAGTTCTTC.

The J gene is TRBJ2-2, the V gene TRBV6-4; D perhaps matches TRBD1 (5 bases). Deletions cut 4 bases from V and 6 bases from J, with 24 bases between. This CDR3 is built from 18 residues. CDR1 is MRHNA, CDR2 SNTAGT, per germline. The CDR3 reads CASSGVPLRLRAPGELFF. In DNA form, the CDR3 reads TGTGCCAGCAGTGGAGTCCCTTTGAGACTCAGGGCCCCCGGGGAGCTGTTTTTT.

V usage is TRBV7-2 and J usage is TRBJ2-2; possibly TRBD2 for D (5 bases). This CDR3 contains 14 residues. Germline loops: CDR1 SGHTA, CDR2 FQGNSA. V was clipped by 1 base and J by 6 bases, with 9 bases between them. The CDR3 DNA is TGTGCCAGCAGCTTAGATTCGGGGTCCGGGGAGCTGTTTTTT. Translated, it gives CASSLDSGSGELFF.

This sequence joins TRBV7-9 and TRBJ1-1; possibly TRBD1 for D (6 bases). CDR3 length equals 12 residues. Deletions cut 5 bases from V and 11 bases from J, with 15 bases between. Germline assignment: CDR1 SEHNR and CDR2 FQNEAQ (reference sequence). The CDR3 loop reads CASSRDTGGAFF. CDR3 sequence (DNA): TGTGCCAGCAGCCGGGACACCGGTGGGGCTTTCTTT.